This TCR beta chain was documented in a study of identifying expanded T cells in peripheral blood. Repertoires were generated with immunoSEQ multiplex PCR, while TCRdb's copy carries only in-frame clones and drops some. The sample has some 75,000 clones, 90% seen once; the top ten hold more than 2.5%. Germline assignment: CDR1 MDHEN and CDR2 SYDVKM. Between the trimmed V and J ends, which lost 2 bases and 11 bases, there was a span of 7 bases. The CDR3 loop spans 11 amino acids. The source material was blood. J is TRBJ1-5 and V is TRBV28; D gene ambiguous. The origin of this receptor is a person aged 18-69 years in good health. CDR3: CASSLAASQHF. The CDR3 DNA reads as TGTGCCAGCAGTTTAGCAGCGTCCCAGCATTTT.